Listed below are T cell receptor beta chains from one sample, sequenced in a study of monozygotic twins with cystic fibrosis. TCRdb keeps only in-frame clones here, not all; method: immunoSEQ multiplex PCR. The sample records around 30,000 clones, approximately 97% being singletons. Sequenced: blood. The receptors here all came from a girl aged 2 to 10 with cystic fibrosis. Each CDR3 is given with its conserved first and last residue.

15	TRBV5-1	CASSLTGGNRSPLHF
13	TRBV5-1	CASRLQPGDTQYF
14	TRBV6-7	CASSFSGAQETQYF
13	TRBV12-2	CASRLVSDYEQYF
12	TRBV4-1	CASSQDRDTIYF
12	TRBV27	CASSFSSNEQFF
15	TRBV19	CASSIPAATNEKLFF
14	TRBV6-6	CASTLAGFTDTQYF
13	TRBV2	CASNRGEITEAFF
16	TRBV4-1	CASSQALTTAQETQYF
14	TRBV2	CASSEEGLAGEQYF
14	TRBV18	CASSPRDSPSEQYF
15	TRBV19	CASSWATRGNQPQHF
12	TRBV29-1	CSEGGGNTEAFF
17	TRBV5-4	CASSLEKLAGGYNEQFF
15	TRBV27	CASSPTRTGWTEAFF
19	TRBV2	CASSTTRTSGRVAGYEQYF
17	TRBV30	CAWSVDFGTGGMNEQFF
15	TRBV5-8	CASSLETGASYEQYF
14	TRBV2	CASSASYGNQPQHF
11	TRBV6-6	CASTGSTEAFF
17	TRBV28	CASSLIGPGDDLGPQHF
16	TRBV9	CASSVAGSGRGETQYF
12	TRBV28	CASSLGNTEAFF
13	TRBV4-2	CASSQAGGETQYF
17	TRBV7-2	CASISGLAGVGTGELFF
14	TRBV28	CASRRQILNSPLHF
17	TRBV5-6	CASSLLGGPTNTGELFF
13	TRBV30	CAWSKDRLRGYTF
15	TRBV30	CAWSTGHTVGNTIYF
15	TRBV25-1	CASSGSGTGVYEQYF
17	TRBV25-1	CASSEYFRERGRDTQYF
16	TRBV19	CASSRRTSVSLDTQYF
15	TRBV7-8	CASSLSGTGMSGYTF
18	TRBV7-8	CASSLWGQGLVGVNGYTF
11	TRBV20-1	CSARQGFTIYF
15	TRBV27	CASSRTGANTGELFF